Following are 32 T cell receptor beta chains from one sample sequenced in a study of blood T cell repertoires in COVID-19. Clones were read by immunoSEQ multiplex PCR, and TCRdb kept only the in-frame ones, dropping some. The table includes approximately 210,000 clones, 65% to 90% detected once. Sequenced material: PBMCs or T cells enriched from blood (not recorded which). These receptors all stem from a woman in her fifties or sixties with acute COVID-19.

The rearrangement uses TRBV6-4 and TRBJ2-7; 7 nucleotides match TRBD1. The germline CDR1 and CDR2 sequences are MRHNA and SNTAGT. With V trimmed by 3 bases and J by 0 bases, 8 bases remained unmatched. The CDR3 runs 16 residues. CDR3 amino acids: CASSDRGQPSSYEQYF. CDR3 coding DNA: TGTGCCAGCAGTGATCGGGGACAGCCGAGCTCCTACGAGCAGTACTTC.

In its sample, this clone was seen once. The chain recombines TRBV24-1 with TRBJ2-1, with D possibly being TRBD2 (5 bases). Germline loops: CDR1 KGHDR, CDR2 SFDVKD. This CDR3 comprises 16 residues. V gave up 3 bases and J gave up 1 base, with 12 bases separating them. The CDR3 DNA reads TGTGCCACCAGTGATGACTCCCCGGGGTCCTACAATGAGCAGTTCTTC. Its protein is CATSDDSPGSYNEQFF.

In its sample, this clone was seen once. This CDR3 is also generated by other DNA sequences in the sample. The rearrangement links TRBV11-2 to TRBJ1-1; D unresolved. The germline gives CDR1 SGHAT, CDR2 FQNNGV. The CDR3 contains 12 residues. V was clipped by 3 bases and J by 4 bases, with 6 bases between them. CDR3 region: CASSLGPTEAFF. The DNA of the CDR3 is TGTGCCAGCAGCTTGGGCCCCACTGAAGCTTTCTTT.

The chain is built from TRBV7-2 and TRBJ1-2, with 7 bases that match TRBD1. The CDR3 runs 16 residues. Looked up from germline, CDR1 is SGHTA and CDR2 is FQGNSA. V lost 8 bases and J lost 1; bases outside the gene matches: 13. The CDR3 DNA is TGTGCCAGCTGGGACAGCACCAAGACTTATAACTATGGCTACACCTTC. It codes for CASWDSTKTYNYGYTF.

The chain carries TRBV11-2 and TRBJ2-1, with 7 bases that match TRBD1. The V segment lost 3 bases and the J segment 7 bases; nucleotides outside the gene matches: 9. Germline CDR1 SGHAT, CDR2 FQNNGV. The CDR3 runs 15 residues. CDR3 DNA sequence: TGTGCCAGCAGCTTCCGGGACAGCAACTTTAATGAGCAGTTCTTC. It encodes CASSFRDSNFNEQFF. The full variable domain, rest sourced from reference TRBV11-2 and TRBJ2-1, is EAGVAQSPRYKIIEKRQSVAFWCNPISGHATLYWYQQILGQGPKLLIQFQNNGVVDDSQLPKDRFSAERLKGVDSTLKIQPAKLEDSAVYLCASSFRDSNFNEQFFGPGTRLTVL.

The gene calls are TRBV7-6 and TRBJ1-5, with TRBD1 as a possible D gene (6 bases). Germline V gene lookup returns CDR1 SGHVS and CDR2 FNYEAQ. CDR3 length: 14 amino acids. V was pared by 3 bases and J by 6 bases, with 12 bases between. CDR3 in amino acids: CASSLGLQGQPQHF. In DNA form, the CDR3 reads TGTGCCAGCAGCTTGGGATTACAGGGTCAGCCCCAGCATTTT.

This chain joins TRBV7-3 and TRBJ2-1; TRBD2 matches at 12 bases. Germline values: CDR1 SGHTA, CDR2 FQGTGA. This CDR3 contains 17 residues. Trimming took 5 bases from V and 9 from J; bases not matched to a gene: 14. The CDR3 loop is CASSPTRLAGESGEQFF. The CDR3 DNA sequence: TGTGCCAGCAGCCCTACCCGACTAGCGGGAGAGTCGGGTGAGCAGTTCTTC.

The chain uses TRBV21-1 and TRBJ2-7; the D call of TRBD2 is as the table states it, not checked on the DNA. TRBV21-1 is labeled a pseudogene. The CDR3 length is 17 residues. CDR3 sequence reads: CASSIPLAENFPYEQYF. In DNA form, the CDR3 reads TGTGCCAGCAGCATACCCCTAGCGGAGAACTTCCCCTACGAGCAGTACTTC.

The CDR3 DNA sequence: TGCGCCAGCAGAAGGACTACGGGTACAAACAATGAGCAGTTCTTC. It specifies CASRRTTGTNNEQFF. The J gene is TRBJ2-1, the V gene TRBV5-1; possibly TRBD2 for D (6 bases). V was pared by 5 bases and J by 5 bases, with 17 bases between. Germline-derived CDR1 and CDR2 are SGHRS and YFSETQ. The CDR3 has 15 residues. The full variable domain, completed using reference TRBV5-1 and TRBJ2-1, is KAGVTQTPRYLIKTRGQQVTLSCSPISGHRSVSWYQQTPGQGLQFLFEYFSETQRNKGNFPGRFSGRQFSNSRSEMNVSTLELGDSALYLCASRRTTGTNNEQFFGPGTRLTVL.

The chain's CDR3 is CASSVDSHDPSGANVLTF. In DNA, the CDR3 is TGTGCCAGCAGCGTAGACAGCCACGACCCCTCTGGGGCCAACGTCCTGACTTTC. This chain links TRBV9 with TRBJ2-6, with D unclear. The CDR3 is 18 residues long. V gave up 0 bases and J gave up 0 bases, with 13 bases separating them. CDR1 and CDR2 (germline): SGDLS, YYNGEE.

The genes are TRBV20-1 and TRBJ2-2; TRBD2 is a possible D gene (5 bases). There are 11 residues in the CDR3. CDR1 is DFQATT and CDR2 is SNEGSKA in the germline V gene (reference sequence). V was trimmed by 3 bases and J by 6 bases, leaving 5 bases between them. The CDR3 spells CSAREAGELFF. For the CDR3, the DNA is TGCAGTGCTAGGGAGGCCGGGGAGCTGTTTTTT.

This clone was seen more than once but under ten times. The chain is built from TRBV7-2 and TRBJ2-5; 7 positions agree with TRBD1. V was clipped by 4 bases and J by 1 base; unmatched bases: 6. This CDR3 spans 15 amino acids. Per germline, CDR1 SGHTA and CDR2 FQGNSA. DNA for the CDR3: TGTGCCAGCAGCTCACAACAGGGGATCCAAGAGACCCAGTACTTC. Its translation is CASSSQQGIQETQYF.

This chain connects TRBV29-1 to TRBJ2-2; D gene uncertain. V dropped 1 base and J dropped 0 bases, with 12 bases sitting between them. The germline CDR1 and CDR2 sequences are SQVTM and ANQGSEA. There are 16 residues in the CDR3. In DNA form, the CDR3 reads TGCAGCGTTGAAGCATTCACAGCCGCGAACACCGGGGAGCTGTTTTTT. Its translation: CSVEAFTAANTGELFF.

This clone turned up a few times. The chain links TRBV6-1 to TRBJ2-5; D is perhaps TRBD1 (7 bases). Trimming removed 4 bases at V and 2 bases at J, with 17 bases between. The V gene's germline CDR1 is MNHNS and CDR2 SASEGT. CDR3 size: 16 residues. This CDR3 is CASSVGAGGGQETQYF. The CDR3 DNA reads TGTGCCAGCAGTGTAGGGGCAGGGGGAGGTCAAGAGACCCAGTACTTC.

The chain carries TRBV11-3 and TRBJ1-3, with D perhaps TRBD1 (6 bases). V lost 5 bases and J lost 0, with 11 bases in between. In germline, CDR1 is SGHNT, CDR2 YENEEA. The length of the CDR3 is 15 residues. The CDR3 reads CASSGQSFSGNTIYF. CDR3 DNA: TGTGCCAGCAGCGGACAGTCCTTCTCTGGAAACACCATATATTTT.

CDR3 in DNA: TGTGCCAGCAGCGCGGGACTTGCGGGGGAGAACACCGGGGAGCTGTTTTTT. This codes for CASSAGLAGENTGELFF. The rearrangement links TRBV7-9 to TRBJ2-2, with TRBD2 matching 7 bases. The length of the CDR3 is 17 residues. V gave up 5 bases and J gave up 1 base; unmatched junction bases: 10. Per the germline V gene, CDR1 is SEHNR and CDR2 is FQNEAQ (reference sequence).

V gene TRBV28 combines with J gene TRBJ2-5, with D perhaps matching TRBD1 (5 bases). Trimming stripped 4 bases from V and 5 bases from J, with 17 bases between. The CDR3 has 15 residues. Germline V lookup: CDR1 MDHEN, CDR2 SYDVKM. The CDR3 region has the DNA TGTGCCAGCAGTTCCCCCCCCACAGGAGATGAGACCCAGTACTTC. This translates into CASSSPPTGDETQYF.

The chain recombines TRBV5-4 with TRBJ1-2, with 8 bases fitting TRBD1. The CDR3 is 18 residues long. Germline CDR1 SGHNT, CDR2 YYREEE (reference sequence). Trimming at V came to 6 bases and at J to 3 bases, leaving 19 bases not matched to a gene. The CDR3 region is CASNFAGTGGMGHYGYTF. CDR3 nucleotides: TGTGCCAGCAACTTCGCCGGGACAGGAGGGATGGGGCACTATGGCTACACCTTC. The full variable domain, rest sourced from reference TRBV5-4 and TRBJ1-2, is ETGVTQSPTHLIKTRGQQVTLRCSSQSGHNTVSWYQQALGQGPQFIFQYYREEENGRGNFPPRFSGLQFPNYSSELNVNALELDDSALYLCASNFAGTGGMGHYGYTFGSGTRLTVV.

The J gene is TRBJ2-1, the V gene TRBV21-1; the D segment call TRBD2 is taken from the table without a DNA check. TRBV21-1 is noted as a pseudogene. CDR3 length equals 21 residues. The CDR3 region is CASSKFLSGGYRLRSYNEQFF. In DNA, the CDR3 is TGTGCCAGCAGCAAATTCCTATCCGGGGGATACCGTCTTCGATCCTACAATGAGCAGTTCTTC.

Only a few counts were recorded for this clone. The CDR3 loop reads CASSLYRGNDHQPQHF. DNA for the CDR3: TGTGCCAGCAGTTTGTACAGGGGAAACGATCATCAGCCCCAGCATTTT. The rearrangement links TRBV28 to TRBJ1-5, with 7 bases aligning to TRBD1. Germline V lookup: CDR1 MDHEN, CDR2 SYDVKM. This CDR3 is 16 amino acids long. V lost 3 bases to trimming and J lost 5 bases; unmatched junction nucleotides: 10.

The genes are TRBV12-3 or TRBV12-4 and TRBJ1-4; D gene unclear. The CDR3 sequence is 11 residues long. The germline V and J ends were trimmed by 7 bases and 11 bases, with 11 bases remaining between them. Here the CDR3 DNA reads TGTGCCAGCACCTCAGCGGACAAACTGTTTTTT. This encodes CASTSADKLFF.

The chain couples TRBV14 to TRBJ2-6; no firm D call. The CDR3 length is 16 residues. The V end was cut by 5 bases, the J end by 0 bases, with 11 bases between. Germline loops: CDR1 SGHDN, CDR2 FVKESK. CDR3 protein: CASSSIEASGANVLTF. The CDR3 nucleotides read TGTGCCAGCAGCTCTATAGAAGCCTCTGGGGCCAACGTCCTGACTTTC.

This chain joins TRBV7-2 and TRBJ2-5; 7 bases line up with TRBD2. Losses at the gene ends were 0 bases for V and 3 bases for J; bases not matched to a gene: 4. Germline loops: CDR1 SGHTA, CDR2 FQGNSA. This CDR3 contains 15 residues. Here the CDR3 DNA reads TGTGCCAGCAGCTTAGCGAGGCTAGCGGAAGAGACCCAGTACTTC. Translating gives CASSLARLAEETQYF.

V is TRBV19 and J is TRBJ2-7; TRBD2 aligns across 13 bases. V shed 6 bases and J 3 bases; nucleotides not matched to a gene: 2. Per germline, CDR1 LNHDA and CDR2 SQIVND (reference sequence). The CDR3 has 14 amino acids. CDR3 sequence: CASRRTSGSYEQYF. The CDR3 bases are TGTGCCAGTAGACGGACTAGCGGGAGCTACGAGCAGTACTTC.

The gene calls are TRBV5-1 and TRBJ1-1; TRBD1 matches at 8 bases. The CDR3 is made up of 14 amino acids. The V and J ends lost 3 bases and 0 bases, in that order; junction bases with no gene match: 1. From germline, CDR1 is SGHRS and CDR2 YFSETQ. The CDR3 loop reads CASSSQGVNTEAFF. In DNA form, the CDR3 reads TGCGCCAGCAGCTCACAGGGGGTGAACACTGAAGCTTTCTTT. The complete variable domain, with remaining parts taken from reference TRBV5-1 and TRBJ1-1, reads KAGVTQTPRYLIKTRGQQVTLSCSPISGHRSVSWYQQTPGQGLQFLFEYFSETQRNKGNFPGRFSGRQFSNSRSEMNVSTLELGDSALYLCASSSQGVNTEAFFGQGTRLTVV.

The chain uses TRBV10-3 and TRBJ2-3; 7 bases align to TRBD2. This CDR3 has 14 amino acids. Germline V gene lookup returns CDR1 ENHRY and CDR2 SYGVKD. Trimming cost V 4 bases and J 4 bases; bases outside gene matches: 5. The CDR3 here is CAISAGDYSDTQYF. CDR3 nucleotides: TGTGCCATCAGTGCCGGGGACTACTCAGATACGCAGTATTTT.

The chain employs TRBV5-1 and TRBJ1-1; the match to TRBD1 covers 7 bases. The ends lost 3 bases at V and 1 base at J; junction bases unmatched: 3. Germline lookup yields CDR1 SGHRS and CDR2 YFSETQ. CDR3 length: 14 amino acids. Here the CDR3 DNA reads TGCGCCAGCAGCTCCGGACAGGCGAACACTGAAGCTTTCTTT. Translated, it gives CASSSGQANTEAFF.

This clone has only a few counts. The V gene is TRBV2, the J gene TRBJ1-6; D remains unclear. This CDR3 region has 15 residues. The V and J ends lost 1 base and 2 bases respectively, with 6 bases between them. CDR1 is SNHLY, CDR2 FYNNEI, per germline. The CDR3 DNA is TGTGCCAGCAGTGAAGTTACAGCCTATAATTCACCCCTCCACTTT. It specifies CASSEVTAYNSPLHF.

This clone was counted only a few times. The rearrangement links TRBV7-2 to TRBJ2-1, with 8 nucleotides matching TRBD2. Trimming cost V 6 bases and J 13 bases; bases outside gene matches: 8. Germline lookup yields CDR1 SGHTA and CDR2 FQGNSA. The CDR3 sequence is 12 residues long. CDR3 sequence reads: CASSPGGQAQFF. The CDR3 nucleotides read TGTGCCAGCAGTCCGGGGGGGCAGGCTCAGTTCTTC.

The chain has TRBV25-1 and TRBJ1-2, with D tentatively TRBD1 (6 bases). V shed 7 bases and J shed 4 bases, with 16 bases lying between them. The CDR3 spans 14 residues. Germline V gene sequence: CDR1 MGHDK, CDR2 SYGVNS. For the CDR3, the DNA is TGTGCCAGCATTCGGACGGGACAAACCTATGGCTACACCTTC. As protein: CASIRTGQTYGYTF.

The chain is built from TRBV5-4 and TRBJ2-1, with TRBD2 matching over 14 bases. Trimming removed 4 bases from V and 5 bases from J; junction bases left unmatched: 14. CDR1 and CDR2 from the germline V gene are SGHNT and YYREEE (reference sequence). The length of the CDR3 is 19 residues. The CDR3 loop reads CASSSSGLAGGLPDNEQFF. DNA of the CDR3: TGTGCCAGCAGCAGCTCCGGACTAGCGGGGGGACTACCCGACAATGAGCAGTTCTTC.

The chain recombines TRBV6-2 or TRBV6-3 with TRBJ2-1; 8 positions agree with TRBD2. CDR3 length equals 16 residues. Germline CDR1 reads MNHEY; CDR2 reads SVGEGT. With 5 bases clipped from V and 6 bases from J, the junction kept 12 bases outside the gene matches. CDR3 sequence reads: CASSPGPASGPNEQFF. Written as DNA, the CDR3 is TGTGCCAGCAGTCCCGGCCCGGCTAGCGGGCCCAATGAGCAGTTCTTC.